One T cell receptor (beta chain) is described in this entry. The antigen is not known. The second PCR ran about 6 to 11 cycles with a sample-barcoded 5' primer and J-beta primers. From the 5' RACE reads, TCRdb called clonotypes with MiXCR, one entry per CDR3 protein. This sample has over a million distinct CDR3 sequences, with approximately 63% found just once. The sample originates from a study of blood T cells in healthy people across ages. Study-wide points: Long-lived and aged donors differed, with more naive CD4+ cells and higher diversity in the long-lived. Strong correlation was found linking TCR beta diversity to naive T cell percentage.

CDR3 length: 13 residues. V lost 4 bases to trimming and J lost 3 bases; unmatched junction nucleotides: 4. Germline V CDR1 and CDR2: DFQATT, SNEGSKA (reference sequence). Sequenced material: blood. The gene calls are TRBV20-1 and TRBJ2-7, with 9 bases fitting TRBD1. The TCR originated in a man aged 18 to 29 in good health. CDR3 sequence reads: CSAKGTGYYEQYF. The CDR3 nucleotides are TGCAGTGCTAAAGGGACAGGGTACTACGAGCAGTACTTC.